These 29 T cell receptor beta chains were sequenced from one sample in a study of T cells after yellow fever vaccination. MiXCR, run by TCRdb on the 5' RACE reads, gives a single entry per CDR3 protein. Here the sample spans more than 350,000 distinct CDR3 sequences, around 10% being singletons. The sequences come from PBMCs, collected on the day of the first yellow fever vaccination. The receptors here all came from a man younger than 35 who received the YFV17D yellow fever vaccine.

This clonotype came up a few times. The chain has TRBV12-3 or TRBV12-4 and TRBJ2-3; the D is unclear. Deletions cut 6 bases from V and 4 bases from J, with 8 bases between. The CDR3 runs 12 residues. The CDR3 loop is CASSTTPDTQYF. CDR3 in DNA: TGTGCCAGCAGCACTACCCCAGATACGCAGTATTTT.

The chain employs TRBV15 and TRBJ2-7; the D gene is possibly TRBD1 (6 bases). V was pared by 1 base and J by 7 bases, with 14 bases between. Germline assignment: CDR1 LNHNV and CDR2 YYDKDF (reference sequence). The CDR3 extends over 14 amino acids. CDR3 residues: CATSRGDIPSEQYF. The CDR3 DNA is TGTGCCACCAGCAGAGGGGACATCCCCTCGGAGCAGTACTTC.

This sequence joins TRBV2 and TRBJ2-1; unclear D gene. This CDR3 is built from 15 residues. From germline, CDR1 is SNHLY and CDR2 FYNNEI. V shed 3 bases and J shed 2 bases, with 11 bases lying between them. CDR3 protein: CASSDNWGAYNEQFF. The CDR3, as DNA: TGTGCCAGCAGTGATAATTGGGGTGCCTACAATGAGCAGTTCTTC.

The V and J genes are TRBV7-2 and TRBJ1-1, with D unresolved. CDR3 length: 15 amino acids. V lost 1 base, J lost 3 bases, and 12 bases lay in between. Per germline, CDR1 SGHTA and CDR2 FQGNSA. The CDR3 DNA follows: TGTGCCAGCAGCTTAGTGCCGGGCGCCTACACTGAAGCTTTCTTT. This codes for CASSLVPGAYTEAFF. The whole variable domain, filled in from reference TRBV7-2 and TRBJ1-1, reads GAGVSQSPSNKVTEKGKDVELRCDPISGHTALYWYRQSLGQGLEFLIYFQGNSAPDKSGLPSDRFSAERTGGSVSTLTIQRTQQEDSAVYLCASSLVPGAYTEAFFGQGTRLTVV.

CDR3 loop: CASSQESHTDTQYF. The CDR3 coding sequence is TGCGCCAGCAGCCAAGAATCGCACACAGATACGCAGTATTTT. The chain links TRBV4-3 to TRBJ2-3; unclear D gene. The germline CDR1 and CDR2 sequences are LGHNA and YSLEER. V was cut by 0 bases and J by 2 bases, with 6 bases left in between. This CDR3 has 14 residues.

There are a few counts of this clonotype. CDR3 protein: CASSMAGQSTDTQYF. DNA of the CDR3: TGCGCCAGCAGCATGGCGGGACAAAGCACAGATACGCAGTATTTT. The chain uses TRBV5-1 and TRBJ2-3, with D perhaps being TRBD1 or TRBD2 (6 bases each). V was trimmed by 4 bases and J by 0 bases, leaving 12 bases between them. The germline V gene has CDR1 SGHRS and CDR2 YFSETQ. This CDR3 is 15 amino acids long. The variable domain in full, completed from reference TRBV5-1 and TRBJ2-3, reads KAGVTQTPRYLIKTRGQQVTLSCSPISGHRSVSWYQQTPGQGLQFLFEYFSETQRNKGNFPGRFSGRQFSNSRSEMNVSTLELGDSALYLCASSMAGQSTDTQYFGPGTRLTVL.

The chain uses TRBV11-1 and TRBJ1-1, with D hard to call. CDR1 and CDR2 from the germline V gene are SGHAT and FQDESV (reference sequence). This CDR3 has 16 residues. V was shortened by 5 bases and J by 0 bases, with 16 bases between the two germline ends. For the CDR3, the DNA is TGTGCCAGCAGCCAGGCTCGTTTGGCGGTGAACACTGAAGCTTTCTTT. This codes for CASSQARLAVNTEAFF.

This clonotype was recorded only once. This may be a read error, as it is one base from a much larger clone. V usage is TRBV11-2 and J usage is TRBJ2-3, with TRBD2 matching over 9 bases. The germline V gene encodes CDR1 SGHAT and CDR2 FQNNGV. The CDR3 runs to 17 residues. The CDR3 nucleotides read TGTGCCAGCAGCTTAGGATTAGGCGGGGGGGCTGAAGATACGCAGTGTTTT. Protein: CASSLGLGGGAEDTQCF.

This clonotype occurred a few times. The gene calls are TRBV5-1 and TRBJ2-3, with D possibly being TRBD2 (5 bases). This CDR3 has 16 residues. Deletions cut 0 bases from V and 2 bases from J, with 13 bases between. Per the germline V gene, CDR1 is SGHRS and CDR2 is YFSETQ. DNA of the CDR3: TGCGCCAGCAGCTTGGGTAACCTAGCTAACACAGATACGCAGTATTTT. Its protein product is CASSLGNLANTDTQYF. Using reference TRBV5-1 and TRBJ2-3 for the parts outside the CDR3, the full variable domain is KAGVTQTPRYLIKTRGQQVTLSCSPISGHRSVSWYQQTPGQGLQFLFEYFSETQRNKGNFPGRFSGRQFSNSRSEMNVSTLELGDSALYLCASSLGNLANTDTQYFGPGTRLTVL.

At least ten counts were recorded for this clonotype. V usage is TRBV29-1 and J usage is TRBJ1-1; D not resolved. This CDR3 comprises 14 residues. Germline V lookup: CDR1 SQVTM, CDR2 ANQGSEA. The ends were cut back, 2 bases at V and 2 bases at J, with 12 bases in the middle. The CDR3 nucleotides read TGCAGCGTTGAACTCGGGAGATTAAACACTGAAGCTTTCTTT. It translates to CSVELGRLNTEAFF.

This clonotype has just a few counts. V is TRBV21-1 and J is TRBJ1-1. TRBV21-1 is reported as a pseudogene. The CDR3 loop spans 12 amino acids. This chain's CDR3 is CASSPWGTEAFF. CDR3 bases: TGTGCCAGCAGCCCTTGGGGCACTGAAGCTTTCTTT.

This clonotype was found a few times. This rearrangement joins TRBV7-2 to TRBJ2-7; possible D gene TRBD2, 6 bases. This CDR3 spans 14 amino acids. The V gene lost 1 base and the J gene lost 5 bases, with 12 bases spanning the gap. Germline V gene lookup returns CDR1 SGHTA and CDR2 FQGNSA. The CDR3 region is CASSLVGEAHEQYF. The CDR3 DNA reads TGTGCCAGCAGCTTAGTGGGGGAGGCCCACGAGCAGTACTTC.

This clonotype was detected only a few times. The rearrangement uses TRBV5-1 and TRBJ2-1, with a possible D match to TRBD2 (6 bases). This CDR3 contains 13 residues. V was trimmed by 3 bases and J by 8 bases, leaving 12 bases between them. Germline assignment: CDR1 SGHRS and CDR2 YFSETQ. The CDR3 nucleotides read TGCGCCAGCAGCTCTGGGGGAGGCGATGAGCAGTTCTTC. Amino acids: CASSSGGGDEQFF.

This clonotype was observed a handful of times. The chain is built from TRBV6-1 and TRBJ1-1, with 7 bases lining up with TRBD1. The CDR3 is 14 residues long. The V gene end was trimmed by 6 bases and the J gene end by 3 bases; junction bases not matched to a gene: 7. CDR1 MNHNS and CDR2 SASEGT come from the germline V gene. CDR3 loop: CASRDQGDHTEAFF. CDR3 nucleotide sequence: TGTGCCAGCAGAGACCAGGGGGACCACACTGAAGCTTTCTTT.

This chain's CDR3 is CASSPSQLNTEAFF. The CDR3 DNA reads TGCGCCAGCAGTCCCTCGCAGCTGAACACTGAAGCTTTCTTT. The chain links TRBV4-3 to TRBJ1-1; D is unclear. The CDR3 covers 14 residues. With 6 bases removed from V and 0 bases from J, the gap between germline ends came to 11 bases. Germline lookup yields CDR1 LGHNA and CDR2 YSLEER.

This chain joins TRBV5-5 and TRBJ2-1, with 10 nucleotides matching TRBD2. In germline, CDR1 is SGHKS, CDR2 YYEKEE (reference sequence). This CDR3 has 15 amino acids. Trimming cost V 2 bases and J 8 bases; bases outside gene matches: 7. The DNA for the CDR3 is TGTGCCAGCAGCTTTCCTAGCGGGGGTGGATATGAGCAGTTCTTC. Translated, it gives CASSFPSGGGYEQFF.

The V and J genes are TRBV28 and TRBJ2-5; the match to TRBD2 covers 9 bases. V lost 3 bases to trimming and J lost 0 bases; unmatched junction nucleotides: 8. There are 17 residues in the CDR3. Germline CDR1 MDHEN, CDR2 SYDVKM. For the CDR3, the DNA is TGTGCCAGCAGTTTTCTGTCCAGCGGGGGGAACCAAGAGACCCAGTACTTC. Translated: CASSFLSSGGNQETQYF.

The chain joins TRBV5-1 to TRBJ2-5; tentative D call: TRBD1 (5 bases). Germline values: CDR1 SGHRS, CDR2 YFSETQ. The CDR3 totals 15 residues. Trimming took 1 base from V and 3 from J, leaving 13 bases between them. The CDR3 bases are TGCGCCAGCAGCTTGCTAGTGGGGCCAGAAGAGACCCAGTACTTC. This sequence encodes CASSLLVGPEETQYF.

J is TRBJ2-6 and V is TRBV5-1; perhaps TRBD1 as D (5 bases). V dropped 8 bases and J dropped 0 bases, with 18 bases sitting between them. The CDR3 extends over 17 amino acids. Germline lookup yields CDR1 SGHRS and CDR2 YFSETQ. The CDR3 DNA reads TGCGCCAGAGGGGCCCTAGGGGTCCACTCTGGGGCCAACGTCCTGACTTTC. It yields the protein CARGALGVHSGANVLTF.

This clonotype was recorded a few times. The chain's CDR3 is CASSLHEGEKLFF. For the CDR3, the DNA is TGTGCCAGCAGCCTACATGAGGGAGAAAAACTGTTTTTT. V is TRBV7-2 and J is TRBJ1-4; D gene uncertain. The germline V gene has CDR1 SGHTA and CDR2 FQGNSA. This CDR3 spans 13 amino acids. Trimming stripped 5 bases from V and 8 bases from J, with 12 bases between.

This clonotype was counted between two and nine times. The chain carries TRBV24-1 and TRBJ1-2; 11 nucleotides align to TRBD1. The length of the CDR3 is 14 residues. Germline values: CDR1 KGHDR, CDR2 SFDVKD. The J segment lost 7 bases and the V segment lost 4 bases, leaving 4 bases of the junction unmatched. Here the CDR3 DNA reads TGTGCCACCAGTGACCCCGGGACAGGGGGTGGCTACACCTTC. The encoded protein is CATSDPGTGGGYTF.

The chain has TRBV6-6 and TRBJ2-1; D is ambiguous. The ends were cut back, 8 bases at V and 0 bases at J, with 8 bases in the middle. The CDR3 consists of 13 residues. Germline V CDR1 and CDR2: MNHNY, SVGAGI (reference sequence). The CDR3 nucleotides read TGTGCCAGCCGTAGACCCTCCTACAATGAGCAGTTCTTC. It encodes CASRRPSYNEQFF.

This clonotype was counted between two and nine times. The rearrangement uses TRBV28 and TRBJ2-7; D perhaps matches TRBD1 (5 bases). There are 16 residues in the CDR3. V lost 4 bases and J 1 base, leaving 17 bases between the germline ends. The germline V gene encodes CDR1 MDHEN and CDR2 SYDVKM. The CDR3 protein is CASSSNRLGPSYEQYF. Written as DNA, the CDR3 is TGTGCCAGCAGTTCCAACAGGTTGGGGCCGTCCTACGAGCAGTACTTC.

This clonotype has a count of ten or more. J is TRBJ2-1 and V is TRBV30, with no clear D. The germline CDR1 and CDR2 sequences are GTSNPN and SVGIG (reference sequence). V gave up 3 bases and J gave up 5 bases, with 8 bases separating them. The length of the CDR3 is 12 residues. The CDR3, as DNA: TGTGCCTGGAGCCGGCCGGACAATGAGCAGTTCTTC. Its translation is CAWSRPDNEQFF. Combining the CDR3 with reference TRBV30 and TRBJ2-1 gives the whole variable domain SQTIHQWPATLVQPVGSPLSLECTVEGTSNPNLYWYRQAAGRGLQLLFYSVGIGQISSEVPQNLSASRPQDRQFILSSKKLLLSDSGFYLCAWSRPDNEQFFGPGTRLTVL.

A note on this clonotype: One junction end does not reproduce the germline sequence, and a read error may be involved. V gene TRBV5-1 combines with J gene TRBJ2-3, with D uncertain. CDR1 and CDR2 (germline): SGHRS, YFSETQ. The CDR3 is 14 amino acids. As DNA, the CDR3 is TGCGTCAGCAGCTTCCAGGACCTCACAGATACGCAGTATTTT. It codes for CVSSFQDLTDTQYF.

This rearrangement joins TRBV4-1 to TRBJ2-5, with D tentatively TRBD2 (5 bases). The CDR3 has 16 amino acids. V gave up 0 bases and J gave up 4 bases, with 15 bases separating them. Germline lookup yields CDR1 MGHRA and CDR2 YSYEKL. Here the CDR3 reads CASSQESNWRRETQYF. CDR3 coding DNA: TGCGCCAGCAGCCAAGAATCAAACTGGAGGCGAGAGACCCAGTACTTC.

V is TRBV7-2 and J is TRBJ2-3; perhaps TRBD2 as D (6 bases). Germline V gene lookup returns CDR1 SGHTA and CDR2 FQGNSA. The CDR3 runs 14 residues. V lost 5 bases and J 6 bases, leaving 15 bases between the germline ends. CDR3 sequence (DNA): TGTGCCAGCAGCCTAGGAGGGACGCGGGATACGCAGTATTTT. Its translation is CASSLGGTRDTQYF.

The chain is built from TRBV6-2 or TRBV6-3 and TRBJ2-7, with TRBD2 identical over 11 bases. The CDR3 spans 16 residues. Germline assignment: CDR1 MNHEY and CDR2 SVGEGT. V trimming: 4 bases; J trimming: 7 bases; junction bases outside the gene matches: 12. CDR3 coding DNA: TGTGCCAGCAGTTCCTTCCTGGCTAGCGGGGGGACAGAGCAGTACGTC. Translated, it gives CASSSFLASGGTEQYV.

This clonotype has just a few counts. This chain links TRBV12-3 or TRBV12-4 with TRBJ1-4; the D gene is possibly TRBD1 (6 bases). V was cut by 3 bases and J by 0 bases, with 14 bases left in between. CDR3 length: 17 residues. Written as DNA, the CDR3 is TGTGCCAGCAGTTTGGAGACAGGAACCACAACTAATGAAAAACTGTTTTTT. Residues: CASSLETGTTTNEKLFF.